The rows below give T cell receptor beta chains drawn from one sample of a study of cytomegalovirus exposure and HLA in healthy donors. Sequenced by immunoSEQ multiplex PCR; TCRdb stores in-frame clones only, minus some. In the table there are fewer than 140,000 clones, just over 70% of which are singletons. Sequenced input: PBMCs. These receptors originate from a boy aged 5 to 17 in good health and CMV-seronegative. The CDR3 runs from the conserved cysteine through the conserved F or W. D genes are given only for firm matches. For some rows the clone size is stated as once, few or many, or as a class when expanded; others skip it.

V gene	D gene	J gene	clone size	CDR3 DNA	CDR3 protein
TRBV30	-	TRBJ1-2	few	TGTGCCTGGAGTGAGACAGACTATGGCTACACCTTC	CAWSETDYGYTF
TRBV28	-	TRBJ2-1	-	TGTGCCAGCAGTTTCGGCTTGGGAAAGCTCCCGACTAGCAATGAGCAGTTCTTC	CASSFGLGKLPTSNEQFF
TRBV7-9	TRBD1	TRBJ1-1	few	TGTGCCAGCTGGGCGATGGGACAGGTGAACACTGAAGCTTTCTTT	CASWAMGQVNTEAFF
TRBV2	TRBD1	TRBJ2-7	-	TGTGCCAGCAGAGACGGGACAGGTCCCTACGAGCAGTACTTC	CASRDGTGPYEQYF
TRBV6-5	-	TRBJ1-1	few	TGTGCCAGCAGTTACGGGACAATGAACACTGAAGCTTTCTTT	CASSYGTMNTEAFF
TRBV2	-	TRBJ2-7	few	TGTGCCAGCAGCCTACTAGGGGGCGAGCAGTACTTC	CASSLLGGEQYF
TRBV28	-	TRBJ2-2	-	TGTGCCAGCAGTTTATACAGGGCTACCGGGGAGCTGTTTTTT	CASSLYRATGELFF
TRBV7-9	TRBD1	TRBJ2-7	once	TGTGCCAGCAGCTTAGTTGCCGGGACAGGGTCCCACGAGCAGTACTTC	CASSLVAGTGSHEQYF
TRBV9	-	TRBJ2-3	-	TGTGCCAGCAGCGTAGGGACGGGGAGCACAGATACGCAGTATTTT	CASSVGTGSTDTQYF
TRBV4-1	-	TRBJ1-2	-	TGCGCCAGCAGCCAAGATCAAGTCAGGGTTTCTTATGGCTACACCTTC	CASSQDQVRVSYGYTF
TRBV4-1	-	TRBJ1-2	-	TGCGCCAGCAGCCAAGACCCCAGGGTTGGCACGAACTATGGCTACACCTTC	CASSQDPRVGTNYGYTF
TRBV19	-	TRBJ1-2	once	TGTGCCAGTAGTGGGGACTGGGGGGATTACACCTTC	CASSGDWGDYTF
TRBV4-3	-	TRBJ1-6	-	TGCGCCAGCAGCCAGGGCAGGGAAGGGGGTTCACCCCTCCACTTT	CASSQGREGGSPLHF
TRBV7-2	-	TRBJ2-5	-	TGTGCCAGCAGCTTACTGTCACTAGTGGTGGCGACCCAGTACTTC	CASSLLSLVVATQYF
TRBV7-2	TRBD1	TRBJ1-2	-	TGTGCCAGCAGCCCCTGGGACAGGGGGCAAGGCTACACCTTC	CASSPWDRGQGYTF
TRBV27	TRBD1	TRBJ1-1	few	TGTGCCAGCAGTTCGAGGGACAGGGGGTTATTGAACACTGAAGCTTTCTTT	CASSSRDRGLLNTEAFF
TRBV5-1	TRBD1	TRBJ1-3	-	TGCGCCAGCAGTTCCGGGACAGGTGGAAACACCATATATTTT	CASSSGTGGNTIYF
TRBV7-9	TRBD1	TRBJ2-7	-	TGTGCCAGCAGCGTGGACAGGGGCGACGAGCAGTACTTC	CASSVDRGDEQYF
TRBV7-3	-	TRBJ2-7	once	TGTGCCAGCAGCTTAACACAGGGCGGGCTAAAGTACTTC	CASSLTQGGLKYF
TRBV27	-	TRBJ2-7	-	TGTGCCAGCAGTTTAGGGCTCTACCACGAGCAGTACTTC	CASSLGLYHEQYF
TRBV2	-	TRBJ2-7	-	TGTGCCAGCAGGAGTCCCCTCAACTACGAGCAGTACTTC	CASRSPLNYEQYF
TRBV5-6	-	TRBJ1-1	few	TGTGCCAGCAGTTCACAGGGCTTGAACACTGAAGCTTTCTTT	CASSSQGLNTEAFF
TRBV4-1	TRBD2	TRBJ2-1	-	TGCGCCAGCAGCCAGCTGATAGCGGGACCCCTCTACAATGAGCAGTTCTTC	CASSQLIAGPLYNEQFF
TRBV28	TRBD1	TRBJ2-7	-	TGTGCCAGCAGTTTGACAGGGGGACGCGGATCCTACGAGCAGTACTTC	CASSLTGGRGSYEQYF
TRBV25-1	-	TRBJ1-5	once	TGTGCCAGTCGACAGGATAGCAATCAGCCCCAGCATTTT	CASRQDSNQPQHF
TRBV11-2	-	TRBJ1-5	-	TGTGCCAGCAGCTTAGGAGGGGACTATCAGCCCCAGCATTTT	CASSLGGDYQPQHF
TRBV7-8	-	TRBJ2-7	-	TGTGCCAGCAGCTTAGCCAGGGCCCACGAGCAGTACTTC	CASSLARAHEQYF
TRBV7-9	TRBD2	TRBJ2-7	-	TGTGCCAGCAGCGCTACCGGGACTAGGTCGGTCGAGCAGTACTTC	CASSATGTRSVEQYF
TRBV28	-	TRBJ1-5	-	TGTGCCAGCAGTTTATACGAGGGTAGCAATCAGCCCCAGCATTTT	CASSLYEGSNQPQHF